Listed below are T cell receptor beta chains from one sample, sequenced in a study of human T cells and chemical hapten exposure. TCRdb used MiXCR to reprocess the RACE reads, holding one entry per CDR3 protein. The sample has 75,000 to 90,000 distinct CDR3 sequences, under 14% seen once. Sequenced here: whole blood, sampled in connection with sensitization to the hapten diphenylcyclopropenone (DPC). The receptor source for this set is a woman aged 45-65 years with alopecia areata. Some clones in this sample may be carry-over from other donors' samples. Each CDR3 is given with its conserved first and last residue. The order of the fields is clone size, J gene, D gene, V gene, CDR3 protein, CDR3 DNA. The D gene is left open where the match is weak. Not all rows give a size; the values are once, few, many and, for expanded clones, a class.

abundance: few
j_gene: TRBJ2-1
d_gene: TRBD2
v_gene: TRBV3-1
CDR3aa: CASSHYPTSGSQNEQFF
CDR3nt: TGTGCCAGCAGCCATTACCCAACTAGCGGGAGTCAAAATGAGCAGTTCTTC

abundance: -
j_gene: TRBJ2-3
d_gene: TRBD2
v_gene: TRBV5-4
CDR3aa: CASRGRTSGLGDTQYF
CDR3nt: TGTGCCAGCAGAGGGAGGACTAGCGGCCTCGGCGATACGCAGTATTTT

abundance: -
j_gene: TRBJ2-2
d_gene: -
v_gene: TRBV27
CDR3aa: CASSLSHPGANTGEPFF
CDR3nt: TGTGCCAGCAGTCTCTCCCATCCGGGGGCGAACACCGGGGAGCCGTTTTTT

abundance: many
j_gene: TRBJ1-2
d_gene: -
v_gene: TRBV29-1
CDR3aa: CSVGISAGLNYGYTF
CDR3nt: TGCAGCGTTGGTATTTCGGCAGGGCTTAACTATGGCTACACCTTC

abundance: -
j_gene: TRBJ2-7
d_gene: -
v_gene: TRBV10-3
CDR3aa: CAMAGTPYEQYF
CDR3nt: TGTGCCATGGCCGGGACTCCTTACGAGCAGTACTTC

abundance: few
j_gene: TRBJ2-3
d_gene: TRBD2
v_gene: TRBV20-1
CDR3aa: CSARASMTSGSPDTQYF
CDR3nt: TGCAGTGCTAGAGCCTCTATGACTAGCGGGAGCCCAGATACGCAGTATTTT

abundance: -
j_gene: TRBJ2-7
d_gene: -
v_gene: TRBV29-1
CDR3aa: CRCPGGSHYEQYF
CDR3nt: TGCAGATGCCCCGGGGGTTCGCACTACGAGCAGTACTTC

abundance: many
j_gene: TRBJ1-1
d_gene: TRBD1
v_gene: TRBV7-6
CDR3aa: CASSVGQGAYTEAFF
CDR3nt: TGTGCCAGCAGCGTGGGGCAGGGGGCGTACACTGAAGCTTTCTTT

abundance: many
j_gene: TRBJ2-1
d_gene: -
v_gene: TRBV27
CDR3aa: CASSAHNEQFF
CDR3nt: TGTGCCAGCAGTGCCCACAATGAGCAGTTCTTC

abundance: -
j_gene: TRBJ2-2
d_gene: -
v_gene: TRBV7-3
CDR3aa: CASSFSGTGELFF
CDR3nt: TGTGCCAGCAGCTTTAGCGGAACGGGGGAGCTGTTTTTT

abundance: few
j_gene: TRBJ2-7
d_gene: -
v_gene: TRBV2
CDR3aa: CASSPWNRAREQYF
CDR3nt: TGTGCCAGCAGTCCATGGAACAGGGCCCGGGAGCAGTACTTC

abundance: many
j_gene: TRBJ1-1
d_gene: TRBD1
v_gene: TRBV29-1
CDR3aa: CSGDDREQAFF
CDR3nt: TGCAGCGGGGACGACAGGGAGCAAGCTTTCTTT

abundance: few
j_gene: TRBJ2-2
d_gene: -
v_gene: TRBV28
CDR3aa: CASSSTIVGLFF
CDR3nt: TGTGCCAGCAGTTCGACAATAGTAGGGCTGTTTTTT

abundance: many
j_gene: TRBJ2-1
d_gene: -
v_gene: TRBV11-1
CDR3aa: CASSFSDTAYNEQFF
CDR3nt: TGTGCCAGCAGCTTCTCTGACACCGCCTACAATGAGCAGTTCTTC

abundance: many
j_gene: TRBJ1-5
d_gene: -
v_gene: TRBV2
CDR3aa: CASRGRNNQPQHF
CDR3nt: TGTGCCAGCAGGGGACGGAACAATCAGCCCCAGCATTTT

abundance: few
j_gene: TRBJ2-7
d_gene: TRBD2
v_gene: TRBV20-1
CDR3aa: CSASTSGIHEQYF
CDR3nt: TGCAGTGCTAGTACTAGCGGGATACACGAGCAGTACTTC

abundance: once
j_gene: TRBJ1-5
d_gene: -
v_gene: TRBV27
CDR3aa: CASSGTGRGDNQPQHF
CDR3nt: TGTGCCAGCAGCGGCACAGGTCGAGGGGACAATCAGCCCCAGCATTTT

abundance: -
j_gene: TRBJ2-7
d_gene: -
v_gene: TRBV10-3
CDR3aa: CAITDHTGKKQYF
CDR3nt: TGTGCCATCACCGATCATACAGGGAAGAAGCAGTACTTC

abundance: many
j_gene: TRBJ2-1
d_gene: TRBD1
v_gene: TRBV6-5
CDR3aa: CASSYRGPVNEQFF
CDR3nt: TGTGCCAGCAGTTACAGGGGGCCGGTCAATGAGCAGTTCTTC

abundance: many
j_gene: TRBJ2-3
d_gene: -
v_gene: TRBV4-3
CDR3aa: CASSLSGQGGGTDTQYF
CDR3nt: TGCGCCAGCAGCCTAAGTGGGCAGGGGGGTGGCACAGATACGCAGTATTTT

abundance: few
j_gene: TRBJ2-6
d_gene: -
v_gene: TRBV28
CDR3aa: CASSLSRAGANVLTF
CDR3nt: TGTGCCAGCAGTTTATCCAGGGCTGGGGCCAACGTCCTGACTTTC

abundance: many
j_gene: TRBJ2-7
d_gene: -
v_gene: TRBV2
CDR3aa: CASSSGGAGVSYEQYF
CDR3nt: TGTGCCAGCAGTTCCGGAGGTGCGGGCGTCTCCTACGAGCAGTACTTC

abundance: -
j_gene: TRBJ2-3
d_gene: -
v_gene: TRBV18
CDR3aa: CASSDRPDTQYF
CDR3nt: TGTGCCAGCTCAGACCGGCCAGATACGCAGTATTTT

abundance: many
j_gene: TRBJ2-7
d_gene: TRBD1
v_gene: TRBV11-2
CDR3aa: CASSLGTGAYEQYF
CDR3nt: TGTGCCAGCAGCTTAGGGACAGGGGCCTACGAGCAGTACTTC

abundance: -
j_gene: TRBJ1-6
d_gene: -
v_gene: TRBV10-3
CDR3aa: CAISERGENNSPLHF
CDR3nt: TGTGCCATCAGTGAGAGGGGAGAAAATAATTCACCCCTCCACTTT

abundance: -
j_gene: TRBJ2-3
d_gene: -
v_gene: TRBV10-2
CDR3aa: CATRGVVLSTDTQYF
CDR3nt: TGCGCCACTAGAGGGGTCGTCCTGAGCACAGATACGCAGTATTTT

abundance: many
j_gene: TRBJ2-3
d_gene: -
v_gene: TRBV27
CDR3aa: CASISPSGPGGDTQYF
CDR3nt: TGTGCCAGCATCTCCCCCAGCGGCCCTGGGGGAGATACGCAGTATTTT

abundance: few
j_gene: TRBJ2-7
d_gene: -
v_gene: TRBV20-1
CDR3aa: CSASPLGYSYEQYF
CDR3nt: TGCAGTGCTAGCCCCTTGGGGTACTCCTACGAGCAGTACTTC

abundance: few
j_gene: TRBJ2-3
d_gene: TRBD2
v_gene: TRBV9
CDR3aa: CASSVEASGSYDTQYF
CDR3nt: TGTGCCAGCAGCGTAGAGGCTAGCGGGAGTTACGATACGCAGTATTTT

abundance: -
j_gene: TRBJ2-7
d_gene: -
v_gene: TRBV28
CDR3aa: CASSRVPGEQYF
CDR3nt: TGTGCCAGCAGCCGCGTACCGGGGGAGCAGTACTTC